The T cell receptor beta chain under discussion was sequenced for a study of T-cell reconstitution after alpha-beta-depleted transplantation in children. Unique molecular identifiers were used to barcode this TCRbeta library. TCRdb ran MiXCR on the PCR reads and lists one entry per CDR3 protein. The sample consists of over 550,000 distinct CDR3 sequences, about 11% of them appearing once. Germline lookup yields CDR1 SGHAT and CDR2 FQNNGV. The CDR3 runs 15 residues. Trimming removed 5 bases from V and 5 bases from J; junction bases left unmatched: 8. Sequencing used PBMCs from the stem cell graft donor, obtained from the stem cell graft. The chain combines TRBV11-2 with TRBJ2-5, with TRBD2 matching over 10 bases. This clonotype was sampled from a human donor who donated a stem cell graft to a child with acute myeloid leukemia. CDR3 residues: CASSPRGLARETQYF. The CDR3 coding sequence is TGTGCCAGCAGCCCACGGGGACTAGCGAGGGAGACCCAGTACTTC.